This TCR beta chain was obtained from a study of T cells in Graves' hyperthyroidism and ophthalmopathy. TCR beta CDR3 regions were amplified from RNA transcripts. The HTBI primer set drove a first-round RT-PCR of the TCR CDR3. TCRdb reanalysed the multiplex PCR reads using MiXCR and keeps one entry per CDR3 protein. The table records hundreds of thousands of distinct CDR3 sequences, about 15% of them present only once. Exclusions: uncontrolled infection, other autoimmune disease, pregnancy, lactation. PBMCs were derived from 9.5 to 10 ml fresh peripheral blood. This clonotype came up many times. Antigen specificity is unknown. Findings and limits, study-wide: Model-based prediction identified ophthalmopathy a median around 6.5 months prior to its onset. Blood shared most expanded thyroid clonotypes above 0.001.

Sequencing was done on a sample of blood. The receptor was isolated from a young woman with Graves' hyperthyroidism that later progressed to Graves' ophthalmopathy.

The CDR3 here is CASGLVLTEAFF. The CDR3 nucleotides are TGTGCTAGTGGTTTGGTACTCACTGAAGCTTTCTTT. The chain combines TRBV12-5 with TRBJ1-1; no definite D call. V dropped 0 bases and J dropped 4 bases, with 3 bases sitting between them. Germline CDR1 LGHNT, CDR2 FRNRAP. The CDR3 is made up of 12 amino acids.